This T cell receptor beta chain is from a study of long-term antiretroviral therapy in people with HIV. Study-level findings and limits: HIV repertoire CDR3 lengths ranged less widely than those of controls. Information on adherence to ART, viral resistance or therapy changes was unavailable. Transplant-donor-level diversity was not reached after ART, though diversity increased.

In regard to this clone: The target antigen is unknown.

At survey level, the immunoSEQ assay was run in its v3.0 version. The assay was immunoSEQ multiplex PCR, and TCRdb's table has in-frame clones only and misses some. Of about 20,000 clones in the sample, roughly 84% were seen once. Sampling of each donor yielded at least one pre-ART PBMC sample and at least two post-ART PBMC samples. The source is a man aged 35-49 years with HIV. Source: unsorted PBMCs, taken less than 2.5 years after starting antiretroviral therapy.

CDR3 in DNA: TGTGCCAGCTCACTAAGGGAAGAGACCCAGTACTTC. Translated, it gives CASSLREETQYF. The chain employs TRBV18 and TRBJ2-5; D is uncertain. The CDR3 is made up of 12 amino acids. V was clipped by 4 bases and J by 3 bases, with 6 bases between them. The germline V gene has CDR1 KGHSH and CDR2 LQKENI.